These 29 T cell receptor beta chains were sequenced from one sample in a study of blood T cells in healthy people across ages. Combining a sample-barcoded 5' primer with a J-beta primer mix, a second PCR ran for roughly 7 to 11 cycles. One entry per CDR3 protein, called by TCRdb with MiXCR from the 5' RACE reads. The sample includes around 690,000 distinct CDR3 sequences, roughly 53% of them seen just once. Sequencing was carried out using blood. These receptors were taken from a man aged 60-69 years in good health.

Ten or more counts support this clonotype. The CDR3 loop reads CASSLRDWYQETQYF. CDR3 in DNA: TGTGCCAGCAGCTTACGGGACTGGTACCAAGAGACCCAGTACTTC. V usage is TRBV7-9 and J usage is TRBJ2-5; weak D call: TRBD2 (6 bases). Germline CDR1 reads SEHNR; CDR2 reads FQNEAQ (reference sequence). V was trimmed by 2 bases and J by 0 bases, leaving 10 bases between them. The CDR3 loop spans 15 amino acids. Looking up the rest from reference TRBV7-9 and TRBJ2-5 gives the full variable domain: DTGVSQNPRHKITKRGQNVTFRCDPISEHNRLYWYRQTLGQGPEFLTYFQNEAQLEKSRLLSDRFSAERPKGSFSTLEIQRTEQGDSAMYLCASSLRDWYQETQYFGPGTRLLVL.

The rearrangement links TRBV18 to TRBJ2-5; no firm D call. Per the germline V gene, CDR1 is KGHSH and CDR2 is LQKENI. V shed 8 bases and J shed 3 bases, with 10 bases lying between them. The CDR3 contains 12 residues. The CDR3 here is CASRDVEETQYF. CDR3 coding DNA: TGTGCCAGCAGGGATGTGGAAGAGACCCAGTACTTC.

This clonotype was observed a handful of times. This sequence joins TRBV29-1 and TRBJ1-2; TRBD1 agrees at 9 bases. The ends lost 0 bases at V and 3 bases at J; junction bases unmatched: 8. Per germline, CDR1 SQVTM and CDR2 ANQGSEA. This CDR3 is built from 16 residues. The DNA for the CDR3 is TGCAGCGTTGAAGATCAAACAGGGGGCCTTGACTATGGCTACACCTTC. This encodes CSVEDQTGGLDYGYTF.

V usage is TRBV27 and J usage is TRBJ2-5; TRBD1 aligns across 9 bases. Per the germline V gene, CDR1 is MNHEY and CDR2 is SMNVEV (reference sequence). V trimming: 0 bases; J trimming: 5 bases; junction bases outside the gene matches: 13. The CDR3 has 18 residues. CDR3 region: CASSLSNPLTGGRETQYF. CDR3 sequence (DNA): TGTGCCAGCAGTTTATCCAACCCCCTCACAGGGGGCAGGGAGACCCAGTACTTC.

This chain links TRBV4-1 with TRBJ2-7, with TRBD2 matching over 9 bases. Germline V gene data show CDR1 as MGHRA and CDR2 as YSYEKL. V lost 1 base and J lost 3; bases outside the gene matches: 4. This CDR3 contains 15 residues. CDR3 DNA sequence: TGCGCCAGCAGCCAAGTGGCGGGAGGGGGCTACGAGCAGTACTTC. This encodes CASSQVAGGGYEQYF.

CDR3 DNA sequence: TGCGCCAGCAGCATCGACAGGAGCACAGATACGCAGTATTTT. This encodes CASSIDRSTDTQYF. This sequence joins TRBV5-1 and TRBJ2-3; TRBD1 might be the D (6 bases). CDR3 length: 14 residues. V was pared by 4 bases and J by 0 bases, with 9 bases between. CDR1 SGHRS and CDR2 YFSETQ come from the germline V gene. Filled out from reference TRBV5-1 and TRBJ2-3, the complete variable domain reads KAGVTQTPRYLIKTRGQQVTLSCSPISGHRSVSWYQQTPGQGLQFLFEYFSETQRNKGNFPGRFSGRQFSNSRSEMNVSTLELGDSALYLCASSIDRSTDTQYFGPGTRLTVL.

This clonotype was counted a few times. CDR3 amino acids: CALGGQYGTDTQYF. The CDR3 DNA reads TGTGCCCTGGGGGGCCAGTACGGCACAGATACGCAGTATTTT. This rearrangement joins TRBV10-3 to TRBJ2-3, with D possibly called TRBD1 or TRBD2 (6 bases each). V was shortened by 11 bases and J by 1 base, with 16 bases between the two germline ends. The CDR3 extends over 14 amino acids. Germline-derived CDR1 and CDR2 are ENHRY and SYGVKD.

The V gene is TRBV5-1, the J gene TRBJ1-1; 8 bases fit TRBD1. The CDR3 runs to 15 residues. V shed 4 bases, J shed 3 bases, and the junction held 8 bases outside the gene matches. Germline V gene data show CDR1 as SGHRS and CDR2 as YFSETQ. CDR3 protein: CASSPGQGGYTEAFF. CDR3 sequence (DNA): TGCGCCAGCAGCCCCGGACAGGGAGGCTACACTGAAGCTTTCTTT.

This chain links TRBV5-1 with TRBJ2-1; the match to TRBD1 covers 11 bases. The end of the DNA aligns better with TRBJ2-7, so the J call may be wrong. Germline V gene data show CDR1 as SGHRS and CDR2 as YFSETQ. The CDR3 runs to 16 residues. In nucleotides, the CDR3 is TGCGCCAGCAGCTGGATCCGGGACAGGGGGTACAATGAGCAGTACTTC. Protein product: CASSWIRDRGYNEQYF.

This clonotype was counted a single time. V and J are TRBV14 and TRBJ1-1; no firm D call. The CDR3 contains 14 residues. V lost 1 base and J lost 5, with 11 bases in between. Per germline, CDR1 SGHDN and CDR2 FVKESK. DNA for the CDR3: TGTGCCAGCAGCCAAGGTTTCCATGGGACTGAAGCTTTCTTT. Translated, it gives CASSQGFHGTEAFF.

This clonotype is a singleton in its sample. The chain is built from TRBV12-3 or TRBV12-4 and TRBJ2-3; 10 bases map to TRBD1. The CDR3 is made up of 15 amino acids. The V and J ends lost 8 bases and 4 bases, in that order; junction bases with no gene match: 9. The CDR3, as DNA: TGTGCCAGCTGTCCGGGACAGGGGTGGGCAGATACGCAGTATTTT. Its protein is CASCPGQGWADTQYF.

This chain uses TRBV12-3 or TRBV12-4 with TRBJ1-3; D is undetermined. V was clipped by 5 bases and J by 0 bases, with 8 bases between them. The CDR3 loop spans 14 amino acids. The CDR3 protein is CASSQGFSGNTIYF. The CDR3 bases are TGTGCCAGCAGTCAAGGGTTCTCTGGAAACACCATATATTTT.

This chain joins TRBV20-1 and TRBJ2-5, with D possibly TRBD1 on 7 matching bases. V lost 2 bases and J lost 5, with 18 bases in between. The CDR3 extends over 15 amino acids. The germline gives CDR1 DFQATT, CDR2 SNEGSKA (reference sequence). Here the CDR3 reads CSARPFDRAGETQYF. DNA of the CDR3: TGCAGTGCTAGACCCTTCGACAGGGCGGGGGAGACCCAGTACTTC.

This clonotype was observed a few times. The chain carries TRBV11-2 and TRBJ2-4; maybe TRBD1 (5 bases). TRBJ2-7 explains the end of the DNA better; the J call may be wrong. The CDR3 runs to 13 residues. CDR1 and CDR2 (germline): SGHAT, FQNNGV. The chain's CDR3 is CASSLDRVLEQYF. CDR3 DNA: TGTGCCAGCAGCTTAGACAGGGTGCTCGAGCAGTACTTC.

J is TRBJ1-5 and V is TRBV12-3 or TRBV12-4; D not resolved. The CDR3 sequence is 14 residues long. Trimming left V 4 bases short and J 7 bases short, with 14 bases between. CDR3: CASSYRERQQPQHF. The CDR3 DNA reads TGTGCCAGCAGTTATCGGGAGCGCCAACAGCCCCAGCATTTT.

DNA of the CDR3: TGTGCCAGCAGCTCCGGACCGTCTACGGTGCAGTACTTC. Amino acids: CASSSGPSTVQYF. J is TRBJ2-5 and V is TRBV7-3; the D is unclear. Germline CDR1 SGHTA, CDR2 FQGTGA. The CDR3 consists of 13 residues. V was pared by 4 bases and J by 11 bases, with 17 bases between.

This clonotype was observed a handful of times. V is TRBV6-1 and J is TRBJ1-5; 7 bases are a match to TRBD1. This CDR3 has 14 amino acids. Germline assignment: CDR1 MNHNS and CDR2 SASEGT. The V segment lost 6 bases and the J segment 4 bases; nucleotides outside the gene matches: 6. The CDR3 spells CASRTGTLNQPQHF. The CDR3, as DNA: TGTGCCAGCAGGACAGGGACCTTAAATCAGCCCCAGCATTTT.

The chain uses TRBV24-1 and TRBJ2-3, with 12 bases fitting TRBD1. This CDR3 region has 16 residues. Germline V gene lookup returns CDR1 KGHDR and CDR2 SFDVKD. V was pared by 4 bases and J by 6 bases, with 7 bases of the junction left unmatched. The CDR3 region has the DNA TGTGCCACCAGTGACCCCGGGACAGGGGGCGTGGATACGCAGTATTTT. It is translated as CATSDPGTGGVDTQYF.

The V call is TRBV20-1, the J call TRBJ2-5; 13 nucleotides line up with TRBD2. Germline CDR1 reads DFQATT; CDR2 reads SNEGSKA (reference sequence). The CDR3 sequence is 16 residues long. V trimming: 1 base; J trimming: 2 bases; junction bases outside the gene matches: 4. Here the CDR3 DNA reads TGCAGTGCTAGAGGTTGGACTAGCGGGGGACAAGAGACCCAGTACTTC. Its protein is CSARGWTSGGQETQYF.

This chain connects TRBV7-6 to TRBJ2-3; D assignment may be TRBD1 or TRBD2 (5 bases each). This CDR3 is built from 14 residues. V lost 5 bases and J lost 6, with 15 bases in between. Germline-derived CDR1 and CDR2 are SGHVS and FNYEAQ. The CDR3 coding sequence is TGTGCCAGCAGCCGAGGGACGGCGGACGATACGCAGTATTTT. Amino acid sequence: CASSRGTADDTQYF.

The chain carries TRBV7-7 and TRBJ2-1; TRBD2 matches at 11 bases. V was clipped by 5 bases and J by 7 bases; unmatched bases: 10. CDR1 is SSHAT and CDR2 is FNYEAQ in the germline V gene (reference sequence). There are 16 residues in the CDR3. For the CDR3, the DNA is TGTGCCAGCAGCCAGGGCCTGGGACTAGCGGAAAATGAGCAGTTCTTC. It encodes CASSQGLGLAENEQFF. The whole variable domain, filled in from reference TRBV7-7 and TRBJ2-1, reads GAGVSQSPRYKVTKRGQDVTLRCDPISSHATLYWYQQALGQGPEFLTYFNYEAQPDKSGLPSDRFSAERPEGSISTLTIQRTEQRDSAMYRCASSQGLGLAENEQFFGPGTRLTVL.

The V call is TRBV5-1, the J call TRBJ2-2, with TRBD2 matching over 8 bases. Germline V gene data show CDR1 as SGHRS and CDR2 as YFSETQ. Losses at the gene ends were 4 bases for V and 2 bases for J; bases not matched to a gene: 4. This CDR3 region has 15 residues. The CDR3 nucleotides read TGCGCCAGCAGCACAAGCGGGGGTAACACCGGGGAGCTGTTTTTT. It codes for CASSTSGGNTGELFF.

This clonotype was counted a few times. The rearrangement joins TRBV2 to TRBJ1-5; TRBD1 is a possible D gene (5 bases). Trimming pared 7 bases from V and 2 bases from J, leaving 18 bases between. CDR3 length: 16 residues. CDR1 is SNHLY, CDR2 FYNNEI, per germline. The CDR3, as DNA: TGTGCCAGCACTTTGGAAGGGGCGAGGGGCAATCAGCCCCAGCATTTT. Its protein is CASTLEGARGNQPQHF.

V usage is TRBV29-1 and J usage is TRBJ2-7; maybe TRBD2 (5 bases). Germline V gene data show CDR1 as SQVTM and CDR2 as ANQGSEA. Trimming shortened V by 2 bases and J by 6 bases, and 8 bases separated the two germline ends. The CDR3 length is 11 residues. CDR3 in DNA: TGCAGCGTTGAAACTGGGAGCGAGCAGTACTTC. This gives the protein CSVETGSEQYF.

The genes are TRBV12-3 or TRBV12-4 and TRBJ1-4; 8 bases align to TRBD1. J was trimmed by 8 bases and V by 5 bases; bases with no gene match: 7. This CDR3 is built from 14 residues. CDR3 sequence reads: CASSNRGGREKLFF. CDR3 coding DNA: TGTGCCAGCAGTAACAGGGGGGGGAGAGAAAAACTGTTTTTT.

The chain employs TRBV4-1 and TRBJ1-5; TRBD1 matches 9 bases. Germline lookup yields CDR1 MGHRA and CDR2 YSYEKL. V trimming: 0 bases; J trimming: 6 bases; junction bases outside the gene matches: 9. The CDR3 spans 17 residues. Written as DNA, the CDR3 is TGCGCCAGCAGCCAAGAATATAGGACAGGGGTAACTCAGCCCCAGCATTTT. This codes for CASSQEYRTGVTQPQHF.

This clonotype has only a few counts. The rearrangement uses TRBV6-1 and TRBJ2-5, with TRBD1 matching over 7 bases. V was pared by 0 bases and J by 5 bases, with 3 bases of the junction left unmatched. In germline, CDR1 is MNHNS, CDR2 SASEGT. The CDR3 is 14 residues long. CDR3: CASSEAGTDETQYF. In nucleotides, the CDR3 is TGTGCCAGCAGTGAAGCGGGGACAGATGAGACCCAGTACTTC.

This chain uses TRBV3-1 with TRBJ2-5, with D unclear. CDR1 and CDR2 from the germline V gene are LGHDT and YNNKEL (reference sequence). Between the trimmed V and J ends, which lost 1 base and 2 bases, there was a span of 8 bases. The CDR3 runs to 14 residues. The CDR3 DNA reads TGTGCCAGCAGCCAAGCAGTCTTTCAAGAGACCCAGTACTTC. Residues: CASSQAVFQETQYF.

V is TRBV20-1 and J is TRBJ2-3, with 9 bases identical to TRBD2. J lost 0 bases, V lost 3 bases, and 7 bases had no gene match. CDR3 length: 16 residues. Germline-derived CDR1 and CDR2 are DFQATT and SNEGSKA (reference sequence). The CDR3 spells CSASPASGTSTDTQYF. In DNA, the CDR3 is TGCAGTGCTAGTCCCGCTAGCGGGACTAGCACAGATACGCAGTATTTT.